This paragraph covers one TCR beta chain sequence. Its cognate antigen has yet to be identified. Base qualities are not recorded, but no much larger clone differs from it by a single base. This sample stems from a study of blood T cells in healthy people across ages (dated by TCRdb to the mid-2010s). Turning to the overall study: In model experiments, roughly one uniquely barcoded TCR beta cDNA molecule per two T cells was captured by template switching. To track age-related changes in TCR beta repertoire diversity, the study relied on deep sequencing normalized with unique cDNA molecular identifiers. Four age groups were formed from the donors: young (average roughly 15 years), middle-aged (approximately 39), aged (over 55) and long-lived (around 80). To avoid experimental bias, donors of different ages were distributed randomly across sequencing lanes. For two donors (one aged 18 to 30 and one aged 80 or older), the study analyzed two additional independent replicas of 1 million unique cDNA reads from the same blood draw.

The germline V gene specifies MNHEY as CDR1 and SVGAGI as CDR2. The CDR3 runs 14 residues from the cysteine to the phenylalanine. Only the CDR3 portion is preserved as DNA: 42 bases, with reading frame beginning at the first base. V lost 4 bases and J lost 7 bases, and the count of bases not matched to a germline gene is 7. The approximately 40 donors, aged about 6 to 100 years, were systemically healthy Caucasian individuals from Russia. Around 9.8 milliliters of peripheral blood were collected from each donor into EDTA-treated Vacutainer tubes. PBMCs were isolated by Ficoll-Paque density-gradient centrifugation, with at least 6 million obtained per sample. Trizol reagent was used to extract total RNA from PBMCs, with at least 6 micrograms per sample. For every donor, an aliquot of PBMCs went through flow cytometry to measure the percentages of naive CD45RAhigh/CD27high T cells. Summary of the overall study and its limitations: Observed TCR beta diversity per million T cells fell roughly linearly with age, and a significant reduction was already apparent by age around 40. Compared with the aged group, the long-lived group had more naive CD4+ T cells, fewer expanded clones and increased TCR diversity, a pattern suggesting age selection. The CMV infection status of donors was not known, potentially confounding age-related changes in expanded clonotypes. There was a strong correlation between observed TCR beta diversity and the percentage of naive T cells measured by flow cytometry. Because profiling used bulk unsorted PBMCs, naive and antigen-experienced compartments could not be compared conclusively. Total diversity estimates from one million sequenced T cells were considered lower bounds and underestimates.

Library construction relied on 5' RACE. Reads for this sample came from an Illumina HiSeq 2500. A second PCR of roughly 7 to 11 cycles was performed with a sample-barcoded 5' primer and a J-beta primer mix. Each TCR beta cDNA molecule received a unique molecular identifier from a template-switch 5' adaptor carrying 12 random nucleotides. At least 3 million CDR3-containing paired-end reads were obtained from each sample. The Mint cDNA synthesis kit, primed by a TRBC-specific oligonucleotide, was used to synthesize first-strand cDNA from all RNA. Following uracil-DNA glycosylase treatment, all cDNA underwent a first 18-cycle PCR with the universal primers M1SS and BC2_uni_R. On the study's bioinformatics: For normalization, 1 million high-quality reads were randomly selected from each sample, with every read carrying a distinct molecular identifier. Instead of being binned into consensus sequences, reads that shared molecular identifiers were thrown out. CDR3 identification, clonotype clustering and error correction used MiTCR with a Q25 quality threshold and the strictest error-elimination algorithm. A nonparametric unseen species model with Euler transformation was used to estimate a lower bound on total TCR beta diversity. The raw public data were reprocessed by TCRdb itself: fastp quality trimming at Q25, MiXCR clonotype calling, in-frame beta chains only. Each entry merges the rows of one CDR3 protein and shows their most common DNA and genes. Clone size and V and J calls follow TCRdb, not the original study. This sample comprises approximately 290,000 distinct CDR3 sequences, 25% to 30% of them detected only once. Jointly, the top ten make up 29% of the sample.

The chain links TRBV6-5 with TRBJ2-7; 10 bases in the junction line up with TRBD1. Source material: blood. This sequence was found in a woman between 65 and 79 years old in good health. The nucleotide sequence reads TGTGCCAGCAGTTTCGACCGGGACAGGGGAGAGCAGTACTTC. Its protein reads: CASSFDRDRGEQYF.